This T cell receptor (beta chain) was identified in a study of OX40 agonist ivuxolimab in advanced cancers. Sequencing was performed with immunoSEQ multiplex PCR; in TCRdb, only in-frame clones are kept and a portion is missing. The table has about 76,000 clones, 70% to 90% seen once; the top ten hold 1.5% to 2%. Between the trimmed V and J ends, which lost 7 bases and 9 bases, there was a span of 19 bases. CDR1 SGHTA and CDR2 FQGNSA come from the germline V gene. The CDR3 totals 15 residues. Patients with autoimmune history or systemic immunosuppression were excluded. V and J are TRBV7-2 and TRBJ1-6, with D possibly matching TRBD1 (5 bases). The sequence was obtained from an adult with an advanced solid tumor such as melanoma, head and neck, liver or kidney cancer. Specimen: CD4+ or CD8+ T cells sorted from blood, collected in a trial of the OX40 agonist ivuxolimab. In nucleotides, the CDR3 is TGTGCCAGCACCTCAACGGGGGGAGTGGGTTCACCCCTCCACTTT. Residues: CASTSTGGVGSPLHF.